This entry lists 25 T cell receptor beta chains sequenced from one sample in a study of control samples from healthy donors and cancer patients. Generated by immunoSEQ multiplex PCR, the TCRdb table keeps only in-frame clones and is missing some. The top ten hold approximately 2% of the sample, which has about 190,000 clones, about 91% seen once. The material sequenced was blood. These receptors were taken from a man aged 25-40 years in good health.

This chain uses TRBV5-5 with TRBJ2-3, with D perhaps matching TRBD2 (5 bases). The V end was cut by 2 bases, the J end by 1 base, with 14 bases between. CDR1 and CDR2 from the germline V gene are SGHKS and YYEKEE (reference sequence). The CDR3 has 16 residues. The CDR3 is CASSFGGPGGTDTQYF. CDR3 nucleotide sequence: TGTGCCAGCAGCTTCGGCGGGCCTGGGGGCACAGATACGCAGTATTTT.

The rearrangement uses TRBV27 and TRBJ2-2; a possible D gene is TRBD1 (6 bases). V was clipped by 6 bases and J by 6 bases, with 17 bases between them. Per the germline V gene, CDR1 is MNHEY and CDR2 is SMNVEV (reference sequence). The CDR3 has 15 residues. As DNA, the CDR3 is TGTGCCAGCAGAGAAACAGGGAAATTGGCCGGGGAGCTGTTTTTT. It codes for CASRETGKLAGELFF.

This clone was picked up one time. In DNA form, the CDR3 reads TGTGCCAGCAGCCAGAATCCGGGGAATAATCAGCCCCAGCATTTT. Its translation is CASSQNPGNNQPQHF. The J gene is TRBJ1-5, the V gene TRBV3-1 (or the pseudogene TRBV3-2); D gene uncertain. The V gene lost 3 bases and the J gene lost 4 bases, with 13 bases spanning the gap. CDR1 and CDR2 (germline): LGHDT, YNNKEL (reference sequence). CDR3 length: 15 residues.

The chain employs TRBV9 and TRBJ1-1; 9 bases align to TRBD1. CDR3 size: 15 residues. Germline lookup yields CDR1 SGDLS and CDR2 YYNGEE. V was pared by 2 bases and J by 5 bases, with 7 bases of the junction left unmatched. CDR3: CASSVIRQGGTEAFF. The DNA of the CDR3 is TGTGCCAGCAGCGTCATTCGACAGGGGGGGACTGAAGCTTTCTTT.

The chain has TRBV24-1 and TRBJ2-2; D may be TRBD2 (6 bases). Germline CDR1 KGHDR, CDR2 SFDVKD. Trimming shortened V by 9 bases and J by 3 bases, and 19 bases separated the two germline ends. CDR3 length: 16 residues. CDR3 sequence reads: CATSTTGTGDTGELFF. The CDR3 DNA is TGTGCCACCTCGACTACCGGGACGGGGGACACCGGGGAGCTGTTTTTT.

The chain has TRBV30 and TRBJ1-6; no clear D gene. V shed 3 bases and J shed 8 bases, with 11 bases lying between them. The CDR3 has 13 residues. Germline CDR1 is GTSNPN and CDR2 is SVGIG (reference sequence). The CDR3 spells CAWRTQIDSPLHF. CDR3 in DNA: TGTGCCTGGAGGACCCAGATAGATTCACCCCTCCACTTT.

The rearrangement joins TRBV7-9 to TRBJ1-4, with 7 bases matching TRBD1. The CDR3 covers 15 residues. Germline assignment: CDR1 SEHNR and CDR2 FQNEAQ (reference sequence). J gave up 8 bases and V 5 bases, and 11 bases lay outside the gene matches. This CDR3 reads CASSPLRGEWEKLFF. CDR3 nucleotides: TGTGCCAGCAGCCCTCTCAGGGGGGAGTGGGAAAAACTGTTTTTT.

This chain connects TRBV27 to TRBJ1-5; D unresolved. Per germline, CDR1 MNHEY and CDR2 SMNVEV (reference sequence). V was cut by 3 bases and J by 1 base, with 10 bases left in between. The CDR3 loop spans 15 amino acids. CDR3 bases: TGTGCCAGCAGTTTCAAGGGTCGGAGCAATCAGCCCCAGCATTTT. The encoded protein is CASSFKGRSNQPQHF.

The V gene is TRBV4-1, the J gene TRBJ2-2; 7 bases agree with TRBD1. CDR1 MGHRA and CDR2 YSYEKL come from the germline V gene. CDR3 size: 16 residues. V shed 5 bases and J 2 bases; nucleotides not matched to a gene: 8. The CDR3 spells CASSSTGALNTGELFF. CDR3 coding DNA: TGCGCCAGCAGCTCCACAGGGGCACTAAACACCGGGGAGCTGTTTTTT.

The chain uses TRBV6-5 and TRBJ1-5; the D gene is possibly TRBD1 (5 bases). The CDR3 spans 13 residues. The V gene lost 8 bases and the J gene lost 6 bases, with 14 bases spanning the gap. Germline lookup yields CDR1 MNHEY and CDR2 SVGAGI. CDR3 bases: TGTGCCAGCGTCGACCAAGGGGTTCAGCCCCAGCATTTT. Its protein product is CASVDQGVQPQHF.

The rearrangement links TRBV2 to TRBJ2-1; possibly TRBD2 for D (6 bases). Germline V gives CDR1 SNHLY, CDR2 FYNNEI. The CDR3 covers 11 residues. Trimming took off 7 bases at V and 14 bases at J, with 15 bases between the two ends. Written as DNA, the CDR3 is TGTGCCAGCACCAGAAGCGGGTACGAGTTCTTC. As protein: CASTRSGYEFF.

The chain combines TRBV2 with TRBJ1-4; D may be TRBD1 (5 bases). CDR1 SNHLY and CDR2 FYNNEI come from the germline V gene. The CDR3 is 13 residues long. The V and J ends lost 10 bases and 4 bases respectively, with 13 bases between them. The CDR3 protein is CATQGQDNEKLFF. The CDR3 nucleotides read TGTGCCACCCAAGGACAAGATAATGAAAAACTGTTTTTT.

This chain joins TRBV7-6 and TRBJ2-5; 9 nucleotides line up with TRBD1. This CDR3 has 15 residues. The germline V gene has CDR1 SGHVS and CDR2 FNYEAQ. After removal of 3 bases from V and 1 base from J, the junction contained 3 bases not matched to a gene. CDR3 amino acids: CASSFRQGGQETQYF. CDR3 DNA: TGTGCCAGCAGCTTCAGACAGGGGGGCCAAGAGACCCAGTACTTC.

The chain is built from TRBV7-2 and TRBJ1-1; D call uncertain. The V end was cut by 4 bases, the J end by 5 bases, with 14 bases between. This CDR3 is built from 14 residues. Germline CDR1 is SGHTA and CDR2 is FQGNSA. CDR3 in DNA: TGTGCCAGCAGCTCCCGTCCAGGAGGTACTGAAGCTTTCTTT. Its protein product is CASSSRPGGTEAFF.

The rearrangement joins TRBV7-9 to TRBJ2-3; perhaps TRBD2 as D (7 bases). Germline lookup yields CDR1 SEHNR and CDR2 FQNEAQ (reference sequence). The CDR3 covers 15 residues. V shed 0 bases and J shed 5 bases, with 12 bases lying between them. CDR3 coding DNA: TGTGCCAGCAGCTTAGCGGCGGGGGCCAGAGATACGCAGTATTTT. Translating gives CASSLAAGARDTQYF.

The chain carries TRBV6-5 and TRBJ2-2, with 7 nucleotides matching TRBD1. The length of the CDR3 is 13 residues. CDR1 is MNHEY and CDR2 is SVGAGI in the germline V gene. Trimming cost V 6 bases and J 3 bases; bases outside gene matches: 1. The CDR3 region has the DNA TGTGCCAGCAGGACAGGGTACACCGGGGAGCTGTTTTTT. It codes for CASRTGYTGELFF.

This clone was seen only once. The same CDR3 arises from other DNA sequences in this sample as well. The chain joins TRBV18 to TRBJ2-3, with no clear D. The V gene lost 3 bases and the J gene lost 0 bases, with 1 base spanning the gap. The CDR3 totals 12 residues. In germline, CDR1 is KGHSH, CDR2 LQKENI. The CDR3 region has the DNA TGTGCCAGCTCACCTAGCACAGATACGCAGTATTTT. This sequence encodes CASSPSTDTQYF.

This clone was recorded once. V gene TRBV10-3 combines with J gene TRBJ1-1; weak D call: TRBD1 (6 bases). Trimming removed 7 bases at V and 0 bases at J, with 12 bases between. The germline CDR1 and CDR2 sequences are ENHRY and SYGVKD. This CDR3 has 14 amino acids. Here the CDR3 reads CAINKGGVNTEAFF. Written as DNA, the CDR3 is TGTGCCATCAACAAGGGGGGCGTGAACACTGAAGCTTTCTTT.

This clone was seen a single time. The CDR3 sequence is CATSDAPSGVGNQPQHF. DNA for the CDR3: TGTGCCACCAGTGATGCCCCCTCGGGGGTGGGCAATCAGCCCCAGCATTTT. The chain has TRBV24-1 and TRBJ1-5, with D perhaps TRBD1 (5 bases). Germline assignment: CDR1 KGHDR and CDR2 SFDVKD. V dropped 3 bases and J dropped 2 bases, with 16 bases sitting between them. There are 17 residues in the CDR3.

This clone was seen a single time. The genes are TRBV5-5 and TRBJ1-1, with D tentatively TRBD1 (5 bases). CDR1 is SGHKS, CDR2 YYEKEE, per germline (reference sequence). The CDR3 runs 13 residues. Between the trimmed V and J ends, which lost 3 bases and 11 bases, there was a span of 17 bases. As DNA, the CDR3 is TGTGCCAGCAGCTCGGGGGTGGGTGTTGGGGCTTTCTTT. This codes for CASSSGVGVGAFF.

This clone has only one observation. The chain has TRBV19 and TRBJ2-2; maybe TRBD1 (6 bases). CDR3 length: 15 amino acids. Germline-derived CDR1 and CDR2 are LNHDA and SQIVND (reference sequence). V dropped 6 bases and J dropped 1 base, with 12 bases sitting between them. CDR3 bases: TGTGCCAGTAGGAACGGACAGAGGAACACCGGGGAGCTGTTTTTT. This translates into CASRNGQRNTGELFF.

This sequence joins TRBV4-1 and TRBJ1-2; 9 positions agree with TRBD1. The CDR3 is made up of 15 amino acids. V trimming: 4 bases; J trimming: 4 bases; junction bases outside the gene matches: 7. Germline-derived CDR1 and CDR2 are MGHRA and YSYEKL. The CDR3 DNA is TGCGCCAGCAGCCCAACTACAGGGGGCGGCTATGGCTACACCTTC. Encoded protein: CASSPTTGGGYGYTF.

The CDR3 loop is CASSLGSQGEAFF. CDR3 sequence (DNA): TGTGCCAGCAGCTTAGGCTCCCAGGGCGAAGCTTTCTTT. The chain links TRBV7-9 to TRBJ1-1; D possibly corresponds to TRBD1 (5 bases). Germline V CDR1 and CDR2: SEHNR, FQNEAQ (reference sequence). The V end lost 1 base, the J end lost 8 bases, and 11 bases lay between the germline ends. The CDR3 consists of 13 residues.

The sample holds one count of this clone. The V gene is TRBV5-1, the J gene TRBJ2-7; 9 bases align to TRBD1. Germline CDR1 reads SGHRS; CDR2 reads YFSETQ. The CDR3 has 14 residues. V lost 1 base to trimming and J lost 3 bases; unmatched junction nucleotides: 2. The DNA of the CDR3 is TGCGCCAGCAGCTTGACAGGGGGCAACTACGAGCAGTACTTC. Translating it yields CASSLTGGNYEQYF. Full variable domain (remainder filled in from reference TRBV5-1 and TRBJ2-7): KAGVTQTPRYLIKTRGQQVTLSCSPISGHRSVSWYQQTPGQGLQFLFEYFSETQRNKGNFPGRFSGRQFSNSRSEMNVSTLELGDSALYLCASSLTGGNYEQYFGPGTRLTVT.

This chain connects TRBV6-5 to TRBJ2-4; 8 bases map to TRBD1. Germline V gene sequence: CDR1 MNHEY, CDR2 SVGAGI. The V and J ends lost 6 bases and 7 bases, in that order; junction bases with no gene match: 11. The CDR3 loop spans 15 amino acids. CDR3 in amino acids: CASRADRVTRNIQYF. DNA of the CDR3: TGTGCCAGCAGAGCGGACAGGGTGACGAGGAACATTCAGTACTTC.